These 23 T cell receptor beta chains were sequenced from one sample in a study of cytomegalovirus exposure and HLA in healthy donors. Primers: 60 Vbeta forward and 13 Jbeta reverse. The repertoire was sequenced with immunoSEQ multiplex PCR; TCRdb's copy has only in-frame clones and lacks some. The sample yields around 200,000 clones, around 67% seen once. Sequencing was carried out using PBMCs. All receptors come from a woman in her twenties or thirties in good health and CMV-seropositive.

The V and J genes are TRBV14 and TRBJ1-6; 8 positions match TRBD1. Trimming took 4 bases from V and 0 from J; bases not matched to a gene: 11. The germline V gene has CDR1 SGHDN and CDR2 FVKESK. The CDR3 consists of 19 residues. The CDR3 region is CASSRDRSRASSYNSPLHF. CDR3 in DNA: TGTGCCAGCAGCCGGGACAGGTCGAGGGCCAGCTCCTATAATTCACCCCTCCACTTT.

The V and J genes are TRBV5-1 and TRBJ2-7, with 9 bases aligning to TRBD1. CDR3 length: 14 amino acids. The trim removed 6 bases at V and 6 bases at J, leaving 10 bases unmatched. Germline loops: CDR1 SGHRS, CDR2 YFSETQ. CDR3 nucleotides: TGCGCCAGCACAACAGGGGGCGCAGGGACCGAGCAGTACTTC. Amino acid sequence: CASTTGGAGTEQYF.

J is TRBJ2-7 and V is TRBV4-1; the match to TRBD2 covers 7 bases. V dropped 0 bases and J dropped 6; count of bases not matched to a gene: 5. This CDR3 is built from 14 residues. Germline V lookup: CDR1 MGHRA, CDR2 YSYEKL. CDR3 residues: CASSQEAGIREQYF. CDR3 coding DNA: TGCGCCAGCAGCCAAGAAGCGGGAATACGCGAGCAGTACTTC.

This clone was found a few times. CDR3 nucleotides: TGCAGCGTTGAAGGTGGACAGAGCTCCTACGAGCAGTACTTC. The encoded protein is CSVEGGQSSYEQYF. The chain combines TRBV29-1 with TRBJ2-7; maybe TRBD1 (6 bases). This CDR3 has 14 amino acids. The germline CDR1 and CDR2 sequences are SQVTM and ANQGSEA. The V and J ends lost 1 base and 0 bases respectively, with 10 bases between them.

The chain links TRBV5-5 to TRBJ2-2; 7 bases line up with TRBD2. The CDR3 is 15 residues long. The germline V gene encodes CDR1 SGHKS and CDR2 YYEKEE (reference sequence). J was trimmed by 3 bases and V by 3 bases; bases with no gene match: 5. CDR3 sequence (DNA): TGTGCCAGCAGCTCAGGACTAGAGTACACCGGGGAGCTGTTTTTT. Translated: CASSSGLEYTGELFF. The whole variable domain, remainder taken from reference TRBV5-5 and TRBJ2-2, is DAGVTQSPTHLIKTRGQQVTLRCSPISGHKSVSWYQQVLGQGPQFIFQYYEKEERGRGNFPDRFSARQFPNYSSELNVNALLLGDSALYLCASSSGLEYTGELFFGEGSRLTVL.

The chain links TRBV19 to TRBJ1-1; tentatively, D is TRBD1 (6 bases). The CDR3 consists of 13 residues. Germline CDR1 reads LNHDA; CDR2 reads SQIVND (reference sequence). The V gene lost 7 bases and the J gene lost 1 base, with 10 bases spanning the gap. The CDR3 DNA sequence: TGTGCCAGTACGGTGACAGGGAACACTGAAGCTTTCTTT. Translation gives CASTVTGNTEAFF.

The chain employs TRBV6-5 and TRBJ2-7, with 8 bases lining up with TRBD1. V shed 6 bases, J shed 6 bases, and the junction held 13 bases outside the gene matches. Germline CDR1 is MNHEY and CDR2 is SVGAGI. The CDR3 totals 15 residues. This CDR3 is CASSPTKTGVSEQYF. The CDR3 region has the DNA TGTGCCAGCAGCCCAACCAAGACAGGGGTCTCCGAGCAGTACTTC.

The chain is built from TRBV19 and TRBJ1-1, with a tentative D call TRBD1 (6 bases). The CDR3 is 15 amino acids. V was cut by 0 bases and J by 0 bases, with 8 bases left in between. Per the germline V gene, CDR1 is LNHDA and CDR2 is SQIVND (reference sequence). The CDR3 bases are TGTGCCAGTAGTATAGATAGGACAGTGAACACTGAAGCTTTCTTT. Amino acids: CASSIDRTVNTEAFF. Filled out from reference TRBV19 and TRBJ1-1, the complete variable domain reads DGGITQSPKYLFRKEGQNVTLSCEQNLNHDAMYWYRQDPGQGLRLIYYSQIVNDFQKGDIAEGYSVSREKKESFPLTVTSAQKNPTAFYLCASSIDRTVNTEAFFGQGTRLTVV.

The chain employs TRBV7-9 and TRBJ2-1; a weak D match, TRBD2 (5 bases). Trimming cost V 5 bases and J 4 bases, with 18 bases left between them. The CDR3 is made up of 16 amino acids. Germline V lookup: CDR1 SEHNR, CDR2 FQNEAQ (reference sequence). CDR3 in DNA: TGTGCCAGCAGCCCGGCCGGAAGCGGTGATTACAATGAGCAGTTCTTC. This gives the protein CASSPAGSGDYNEQFF.

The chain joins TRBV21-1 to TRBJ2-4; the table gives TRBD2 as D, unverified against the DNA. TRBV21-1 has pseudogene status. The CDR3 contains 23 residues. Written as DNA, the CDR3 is TGTGCCAGCAGCAAAGAGGGGGGGGGCGGACGCCGATACCTCCGTTTAGCCAAAAACATTCAGTACTTC. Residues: CASSKEGGGGRRYLRLAKNIQYF.

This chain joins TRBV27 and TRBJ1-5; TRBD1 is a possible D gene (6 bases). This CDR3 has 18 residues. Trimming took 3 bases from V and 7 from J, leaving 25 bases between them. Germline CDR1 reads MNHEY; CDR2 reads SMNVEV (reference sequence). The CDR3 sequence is CASSFSDRSWGGDQPQHF. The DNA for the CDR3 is TGTGCCAGCAGTTTTTCCGACAGGTCTTGGGGCGGAGACCAGCCCCAGCATTTT.

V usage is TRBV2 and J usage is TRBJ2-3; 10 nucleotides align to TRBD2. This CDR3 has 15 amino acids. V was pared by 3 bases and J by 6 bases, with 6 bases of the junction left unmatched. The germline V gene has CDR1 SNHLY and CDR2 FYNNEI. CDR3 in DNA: TGTGCCAGCAGTGACGTAGCGGGAGGTGGTGATACGCAGTATTTT. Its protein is CASSDVAGGGDTQYF.

The CDR3 DNA follows: TGTGCCAGCAGTGGGGGCCAAACAGGGAGGAACACTGAAGCTTTCTTT. It yields the protein CASSGGQTGRNTEAFF. The V gene is TRBV2, the J gene TRBJ1-1, with D tentatively TRBD1 (6 bases). The length of the CDR3 is 16 residues. CDR1 and CDR2 from the germline V gene are SNHLY and FYNNEI. Trimming shortened V by 4 bases and J by 1 base, and 16 bases separated the two germline ends.

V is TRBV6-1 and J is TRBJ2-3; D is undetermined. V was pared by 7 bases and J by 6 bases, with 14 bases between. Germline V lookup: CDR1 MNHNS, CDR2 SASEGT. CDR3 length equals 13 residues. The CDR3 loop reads CASTFNAGDTQYF. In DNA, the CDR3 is TGTGCCAGCACCTTCAACGCAGGCGATACGCAGTATTTT.

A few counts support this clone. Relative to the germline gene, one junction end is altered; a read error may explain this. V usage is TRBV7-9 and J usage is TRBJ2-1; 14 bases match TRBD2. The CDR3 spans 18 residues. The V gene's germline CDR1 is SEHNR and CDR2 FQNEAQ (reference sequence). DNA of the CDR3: TGTTCCAGCAGCTTAGCGCGACTAGCGGGAGGGTTCTACAATGAGCAGTTCTTC. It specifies CSSSLARLAGGFYNEQFF.

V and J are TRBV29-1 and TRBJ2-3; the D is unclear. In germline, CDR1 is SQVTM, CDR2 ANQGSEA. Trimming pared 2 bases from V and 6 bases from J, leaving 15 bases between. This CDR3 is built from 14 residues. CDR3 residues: CSVELLAPRDTQYF. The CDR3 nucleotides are TGCAGCGTTGAACTGTTAGCCCCTCGGGATACGCAGTATTTT.

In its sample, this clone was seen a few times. CDR3: CASSLERGGNTIYF. The CDR3 nucleotides read TGTGCCAGCAGCTTAGAAAGGGGAGGAAACACCATATATTTT. The rearrangement links TRBV11-2 to TRBJ1-3, with a tentative D call TRBD1 (5 bases). The CDR3 sequence is 14 residues long. Germline CDR1 is SGHAT and CDR2 is FQNNGV. The germline V and J ends were trimmed by 0 bases and 4 bases, with 7 bases remaining between them.

The CDR3 reads CASRRGLAGGAGELFF. As DNA, the CDR3 is TGTGCCAGCAGGAGAGGACTAGCGGGAGGGGCCGGGGAGCTGTTTTTT. The genes are TRBV5-4 and TRBJ2-2; TRBD2 aligns across 15 bases. The trim removed 5 bases at V and 6 bases at J, leaving 5 bases unmatched. Germline CDR1 is SGHNT and CDR2 is YYREEE (reference sequence). This CDR3 has 16 residues.

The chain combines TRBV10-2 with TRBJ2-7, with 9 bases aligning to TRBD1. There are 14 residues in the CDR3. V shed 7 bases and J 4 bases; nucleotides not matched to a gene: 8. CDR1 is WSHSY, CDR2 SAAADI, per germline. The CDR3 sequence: CASTRTGATYEQYF. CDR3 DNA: TGCGCCAGCACGAGGACAGGGGCTACTTACGAGCAGTACTTC.

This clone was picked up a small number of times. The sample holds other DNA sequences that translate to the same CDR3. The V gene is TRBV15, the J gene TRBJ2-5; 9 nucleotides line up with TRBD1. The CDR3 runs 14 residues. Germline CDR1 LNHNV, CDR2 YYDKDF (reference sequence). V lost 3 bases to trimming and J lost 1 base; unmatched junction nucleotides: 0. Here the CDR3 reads CATSRDRGQETQYF. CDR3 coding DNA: TGTGCCACCAGCAGGGACAGGGGCCAAGAGACCCAGTACTTC.

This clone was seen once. The DNA for the CDR3 is TGTGCCAGCAGCTCCGGGACTAGCTACGAGCAGTACTTC. Translated: CASSSGTSYEQYF. The V call is TRBV5-6, the J call TRBJ2-7; 8 nucleotides agree with TRBD2. The J segment lost 3 bases and the V segment lost 3 bases, leaving 2 bases of the junction unmatched. Germline CDR1 SGHDT, CDR2 YYEEEE. CDR3 size: 13 residues.

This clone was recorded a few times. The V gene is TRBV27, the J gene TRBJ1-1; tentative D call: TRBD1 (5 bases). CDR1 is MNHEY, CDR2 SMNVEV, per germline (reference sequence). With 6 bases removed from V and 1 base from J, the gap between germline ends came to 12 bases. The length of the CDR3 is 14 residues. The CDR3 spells CASSPLGQNTEAFF. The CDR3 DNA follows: TGTGCCAGCAGCCCACTCGGACAGAACACTGAAGCTTTCTTT.

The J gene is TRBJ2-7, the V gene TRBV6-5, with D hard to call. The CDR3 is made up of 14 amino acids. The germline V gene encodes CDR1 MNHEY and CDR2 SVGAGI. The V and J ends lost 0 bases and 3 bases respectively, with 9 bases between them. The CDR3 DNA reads TGTGCCAGCAGTTACTCTCACAGTAACTACGAGCAGTACTTC. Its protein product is CASSYSHSNYEQYF.